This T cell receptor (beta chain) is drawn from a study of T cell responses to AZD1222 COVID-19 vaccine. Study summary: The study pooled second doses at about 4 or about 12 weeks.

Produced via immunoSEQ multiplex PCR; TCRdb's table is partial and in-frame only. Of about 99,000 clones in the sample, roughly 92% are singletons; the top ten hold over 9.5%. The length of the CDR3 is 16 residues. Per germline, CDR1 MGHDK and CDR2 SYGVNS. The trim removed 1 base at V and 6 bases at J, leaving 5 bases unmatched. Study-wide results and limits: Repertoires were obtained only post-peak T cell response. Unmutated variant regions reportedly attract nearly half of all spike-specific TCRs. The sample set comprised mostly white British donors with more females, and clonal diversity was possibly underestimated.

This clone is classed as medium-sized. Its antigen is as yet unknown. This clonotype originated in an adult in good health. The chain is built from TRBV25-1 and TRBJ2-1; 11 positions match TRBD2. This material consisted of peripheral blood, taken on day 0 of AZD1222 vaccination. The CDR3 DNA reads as TGTGCCAGCAGTGAATGGGGGGGACTAGCGGCCAATGAGCAGTTCTTC. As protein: CASSEWGGLAANEQFF. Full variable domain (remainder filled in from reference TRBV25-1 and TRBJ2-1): EADIYQTPRYLVIGTGKKITLECSQTMGHDKMYWYQQDPGMELHLIHYSYGVNSTEKGDLSSESTVSRIRTEHFPLTLESARPSHTSQYLCASSEWGGLAANEQFFGPGTRLTVL.